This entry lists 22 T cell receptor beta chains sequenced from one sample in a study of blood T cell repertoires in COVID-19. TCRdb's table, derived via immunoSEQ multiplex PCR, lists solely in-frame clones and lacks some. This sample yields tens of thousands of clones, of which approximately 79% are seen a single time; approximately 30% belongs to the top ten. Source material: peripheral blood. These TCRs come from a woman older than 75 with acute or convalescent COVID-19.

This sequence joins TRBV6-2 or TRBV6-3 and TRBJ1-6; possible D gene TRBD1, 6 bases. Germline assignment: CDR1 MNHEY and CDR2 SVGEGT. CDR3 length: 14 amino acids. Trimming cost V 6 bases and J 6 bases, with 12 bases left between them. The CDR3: CASSRQGTNSPLHF. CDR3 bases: TGTGCCAGCAGCCGTCAGGGGACTAATTCACCCCTCCACTTT.

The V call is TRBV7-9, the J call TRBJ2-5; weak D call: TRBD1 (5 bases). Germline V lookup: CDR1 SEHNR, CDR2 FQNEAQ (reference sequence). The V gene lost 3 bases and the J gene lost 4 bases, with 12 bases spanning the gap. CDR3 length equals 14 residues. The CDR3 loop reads CASSFSGHLETQYF. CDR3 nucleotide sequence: TGTGCCAGCAGCTTCTCCGGACATTTAGAGACCCAGTACTTC.

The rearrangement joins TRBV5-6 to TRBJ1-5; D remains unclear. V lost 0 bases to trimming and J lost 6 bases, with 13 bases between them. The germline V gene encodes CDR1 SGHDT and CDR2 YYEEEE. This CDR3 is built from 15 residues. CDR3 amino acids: CASSLGRLAAQPQHF. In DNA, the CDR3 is TGTGCCAGCAGCTTGGGACGACTTGCGGCTCAGCCCCAGCATTTT.

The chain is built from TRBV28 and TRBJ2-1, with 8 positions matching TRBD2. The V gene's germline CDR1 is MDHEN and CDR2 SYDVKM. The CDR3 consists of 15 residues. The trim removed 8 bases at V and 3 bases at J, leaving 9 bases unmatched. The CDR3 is CASRPSGSLYNEQFF. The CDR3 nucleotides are TGTGCCAGCCGCCCCAGCGGGAGCCTCTACAATGAGCAGTTCTTC.

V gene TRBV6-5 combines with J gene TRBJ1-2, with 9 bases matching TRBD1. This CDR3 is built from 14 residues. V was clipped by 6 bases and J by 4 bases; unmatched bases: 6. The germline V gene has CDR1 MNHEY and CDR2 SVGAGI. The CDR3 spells CASRGTGTAYGYTF. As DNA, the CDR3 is TGTGCCAGCAGAGGGACAGGGACCGCCTATGGCTACACCTTC.

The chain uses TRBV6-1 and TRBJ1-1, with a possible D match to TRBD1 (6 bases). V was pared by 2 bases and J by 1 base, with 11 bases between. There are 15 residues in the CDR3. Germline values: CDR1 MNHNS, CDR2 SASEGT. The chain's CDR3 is CASSEPGVRNTEAFF. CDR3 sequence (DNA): TGTGCCAGCAGTGAACCAGGGGTCAGGAACACTGAAGCTTTCTTT.

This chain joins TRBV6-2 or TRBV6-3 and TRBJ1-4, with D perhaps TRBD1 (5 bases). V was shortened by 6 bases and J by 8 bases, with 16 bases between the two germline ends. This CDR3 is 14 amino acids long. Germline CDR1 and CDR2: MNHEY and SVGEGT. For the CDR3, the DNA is TGTGCCAGCAGCCGCTTTGACAGTGTCGAAAAACTGTTTTTT. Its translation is CASSRFDSVEKLFF.

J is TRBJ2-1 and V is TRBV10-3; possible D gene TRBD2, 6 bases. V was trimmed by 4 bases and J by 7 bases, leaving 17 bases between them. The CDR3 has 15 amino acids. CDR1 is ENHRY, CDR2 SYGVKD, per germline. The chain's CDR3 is CAISGSSVMGNEQFF. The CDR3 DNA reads TGTGCCATCAGTGGATCTAGCGTCATGGGGAATGAGCAGTTCTTC.

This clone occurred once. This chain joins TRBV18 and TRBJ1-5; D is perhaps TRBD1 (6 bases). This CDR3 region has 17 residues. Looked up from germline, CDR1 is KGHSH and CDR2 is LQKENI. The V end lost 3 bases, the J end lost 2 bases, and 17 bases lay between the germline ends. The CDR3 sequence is CASSPVQGSYGNQPQHF. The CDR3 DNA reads TGTGCCAGCTCACCGGTACAGGGATCTTATGGCAATCAGCCCCAGCATTTT. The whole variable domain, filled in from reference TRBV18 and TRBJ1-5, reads NAGVMQNPRHLVRRRGQEARLRCSPMKGHSHVYWYRQLPEEGLKFMVYLQKENIIDESGMPKERFSAEFPKEGPSILRIQQVVRGDSAAYFCASSPVQGSYGNQPQHFGDGTRLSIL.

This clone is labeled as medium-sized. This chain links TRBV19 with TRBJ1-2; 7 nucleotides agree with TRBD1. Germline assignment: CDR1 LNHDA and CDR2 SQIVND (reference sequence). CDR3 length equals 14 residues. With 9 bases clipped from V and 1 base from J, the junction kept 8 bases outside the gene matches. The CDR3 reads CASLQGGGNYGYTF. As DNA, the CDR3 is TGTGCCAGCCTGCAGGGGGGCGGTAACTATGGCTACACCTTC.

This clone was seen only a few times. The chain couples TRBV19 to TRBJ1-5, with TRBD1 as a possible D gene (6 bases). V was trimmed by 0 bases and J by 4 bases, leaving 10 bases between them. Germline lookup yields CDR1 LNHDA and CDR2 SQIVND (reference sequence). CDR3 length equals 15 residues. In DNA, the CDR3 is TGTGCCAGTAGTATAGACGGGACACCGAATCAGCCCCAGCATTTT. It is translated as CASSIDGTPNQPQHF.

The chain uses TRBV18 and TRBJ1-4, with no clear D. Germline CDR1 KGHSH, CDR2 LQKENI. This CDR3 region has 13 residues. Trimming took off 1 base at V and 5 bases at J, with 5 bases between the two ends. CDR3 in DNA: TGTGCCAGCTCACCACTTTCGAATGAAAAACTGTTTTTT. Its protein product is CASSPLSNEKLFF.

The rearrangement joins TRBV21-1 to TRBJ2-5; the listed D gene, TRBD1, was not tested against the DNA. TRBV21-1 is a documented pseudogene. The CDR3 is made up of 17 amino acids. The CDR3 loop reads CASSKERLRQLEETQYF. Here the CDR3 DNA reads TGTGCCAGCAGCAAAGAGAGGCTTCGACAGTTAGAAGAGACCCAGTACTTC.

The CDR3 here is CASSRLPGQGGSGEQFF. CDR3 coding DNA: TGTGCCAGTAGCCGTCTCCCGGGACAGGGGGGATCAGGGGAGCAGTTCTTC. V gene TRBV19 combines with J gene TRBJ2-1, with 11 bases matching TRBD1. The CDR3 spans 17 residues. CDR1 is LNHDA, CDR2 SQIVND, per germline (reference sequence). V was pared by 6 bases and J by 10 bases, with 17 bases of the junction left unmatched.

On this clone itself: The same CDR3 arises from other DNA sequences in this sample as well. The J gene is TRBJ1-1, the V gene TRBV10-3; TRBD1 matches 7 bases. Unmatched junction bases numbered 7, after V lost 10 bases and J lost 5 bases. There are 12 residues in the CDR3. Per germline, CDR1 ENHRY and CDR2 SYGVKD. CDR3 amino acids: CASTGVATEAFF. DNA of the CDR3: TGTGCCAGTACAGGGGTAGCGACTGAAGCTTTCTTT.

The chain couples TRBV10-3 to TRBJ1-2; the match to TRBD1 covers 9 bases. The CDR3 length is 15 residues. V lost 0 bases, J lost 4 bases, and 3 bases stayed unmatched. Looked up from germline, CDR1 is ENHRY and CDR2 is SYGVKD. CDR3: CAISESDRGVYGYTF. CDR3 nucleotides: TGTGCCATCAGTGAGTCGGACAGGGGCGTCTATGGCTACACCTTC.

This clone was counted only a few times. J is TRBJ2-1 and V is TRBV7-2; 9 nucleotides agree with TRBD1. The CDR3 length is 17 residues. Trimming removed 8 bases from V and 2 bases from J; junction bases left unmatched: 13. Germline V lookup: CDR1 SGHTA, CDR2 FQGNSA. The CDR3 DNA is TGTGCCAGCCCAGAAAAGGGGGGACAGGGTACCTACAATGAGCAGTTCTTC. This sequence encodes CASPEKGGQGTYNEQFF.

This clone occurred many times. CDR3 sequence (DNA): TGTGCCAGTACCGCAAACCTGGGACTGCAAGAGACCCAGTACTTC. It encodes CASTANLGLQETQYF. The rearrangement links TRBV7-6 to TRBJ2-5; TRBD2 might be the D (6 bases). V was trimmed by 9 bases and J by 2 bases, leaving 19 bases between them. This CDR3 has 15 residues. Germline V gene sequence: CDR1 SGHVS, CDR2 FNYEAQ.

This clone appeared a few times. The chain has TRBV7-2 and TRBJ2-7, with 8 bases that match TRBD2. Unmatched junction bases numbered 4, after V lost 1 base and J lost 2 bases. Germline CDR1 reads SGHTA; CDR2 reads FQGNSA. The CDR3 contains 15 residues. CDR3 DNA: TGTGCCAGCAGCTTAGAGGGACTAGTTGCCTACGAGCAGTACTTC. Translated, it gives CASSLEGLVAYEQYF.

DNA for the CDR3: TGTGCCAGCAGTCAACTCACAGAGTCCTACGAGCAGTACTTC. Protein: CASSQLTESYEQYF. The rearrangement links TRBV13 to TRBJ2-7; D not certain. The CDR3 has 14 amino acids. Germline assignment: CDR1 PRHDT and CDR2 FYEKMQ (reference sequence). Trimming removed 6 bases at V and 1 base at J, with 13 bases between.

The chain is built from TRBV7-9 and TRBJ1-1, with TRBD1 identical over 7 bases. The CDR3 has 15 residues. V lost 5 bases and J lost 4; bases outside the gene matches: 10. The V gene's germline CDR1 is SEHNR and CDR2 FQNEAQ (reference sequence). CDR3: CASSPRRGLGTEAFF. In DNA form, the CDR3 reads TGTGCCAGCAGCCCTCGGAGGGGGCTGGGCACTGAAGCTTTCTTT.

The CDR3 DNA reads TGTGCCAGCAGCTTGGCCGGGGGGCCCCACGAGCAGTACTTC. Residues: CASSLAGGPHEQYF. J is TRBJ2-7 and V is TRBV5-4, with D maybe TRBD2 (7 bases). CDR3 size: 14 residues. CDR1 SGHNT and CDR2 YYREEE come from the germline V gene (reference sequence). V lost 0 bases and J lost 5, with 12 bases in between.